These T cell receptor beta chains were read from a single sample in a study of T cells in Graves' hyperthyroidism and ophthalmopathy. TCRdb re-derived calls from the multiplex PCR reads in MiXCR, one entry per CDR3 protein. The table shows around 97,000 distinct CDR3 sequences, with over 45% occurring only once. Sequencing was performed on blood. The origin of the receptors is a man in his forties or fifties with Graves' hyperthyroidism. Each CDR3 is given with its conserved first and last residue. The order of the fields is CDR3 length, clone size, V gene, D gene, J gene, CDR3 protein, CDR3 DNA. A D gene is named only where the DNA matches it firmly. Clone size appears in some rows only: once, few, many, or a class for an expanded clone.

>13|many|TRBV5-1|-|TRBJ1-2
CASSFRTNYGYTF
TGCGCCAGCAGCTTTCGGACTAACTATGGCTACACCTTC
>13|-|TRBV7-8|TRBD1|TRBJ1-2
CASSHDREDGYTF
TGTGCCAGCAGCCATGACAGGGAAGATGGCTACACCTTC
>16|-|TRBV29-1|TRBD2|TRBJ2-1
CSVEDPQREKDNEQFF
TGCAGCGTTGAAGATCCTCAGCGGGAAAAAGACAATGAGCAGTTCTTC
>12|-|TRBV19|TRBD1|TRBJ1-2
CASQRQGAGYTF
TGTGCCAGCCAAAGACAGGGGGCTGGCTACACCTTC
>16|many|TRBV7-9|TRBD2|TRBJ2-1
CASSTQAGGAYNEQFF
TGTGCCAGCAGCACTCAAGCGGGAGGGGCGTACAATGAGCAGTTCTTC
>12|many|TRBV5-1|-|TRBJ2-7
CASSLEVGEQYF
TGCGCCAGCAGCTTGGAGGTGGGCGAGCAGTACTTC
>14|many|TRBV4-3|-|TRBJ2-1
CASSQDRGDNEQFF
TGCGCCAGCAGCCAAGATCGAGGGGACAATGAGCAGTTCTTC
>13|-|TRBV29-1|-|TRBJ2-5
CSFRDLWGETQYF
TGCAGCTTCCGGGACTTGTGGGGGGAGACCCAGTACTTC
>14|-|TRBV20-1|TRBD2|TRBJ2-3
CSARGGGPTDTQYF
TGCAGTGCTAGAGGGGGGGGTCCTACAGATACGCAGTATTTT
>16|many|TRBV4-3|TRBD1|TRBJ2-7
CASSQDRYRGPDEQYF
TGCGCCAGCAGCCAAGATCGGTACAGGGGGCCCGACGAGCAGTACTTC
>11|-|TRBV20-1|TRBD1|TRBJ1-2
CSAGGQGASTF
TGCAGTGCGGGGGGACAGGGGGCCTCCACCTTC
>13|many|TRBV29-1|-|TRBJ1-4
CSVVSQFNEKLFF
TGCAGCGTTGTCAGCCAGTTTAATGAAAAACTGTTTTTT
>12|many|TRBV6-2/TRBV6-3|-|TRBJ2-1
CASSYYYNEQFF
TGTGCCAGCAGTTACTACTACAATGAGCAGTTCTTC
>12|many|TRBV20-1|-|TRBJ1-1
CSASPPNTEAFF
TGCAGTGCTAGCCCACCGAACACTGAAGCTTTCTTT
>13|many|TRBV19|-|TRBJ1-6
CASSPVLNSPLHF
TGTGCCAGTAGTCCAGTACTTAATTCACCCCTCCACTTT
>14|many|TRBV6-5|TRBD1|TRBJ1-2
CASRNHRGNYGYTF
TGTGCCAGCAGGAACCACAGGGGAAACTATGGCTACACCTTC
>12|-|TRBV10-1|-|TRBJ2-7
CASRSPGLGQYF
TGCGCCAGCAGGAGTCCCGGTTTGGGACAGTACTTC
>13|-|TRBV3-2|-|TRBJ2-3
CASSQGTIDTQYF
TGTGCCAGCAGCCAGGGGACTATTGATACGCAGTATTTT
>13|-|TRBV7-9|-|TRBJ1-2
CASSRAGARGYTF
TGTGCCAGCAGCCGCGCCGGGGCGCGTGGCTACACCTTC
>16|-|TRBV2|-|TRBJ1-1
CASSRTSTERGTEAFF
TGTGCCAGCAGCCGCACCAGCACAGAGCGTGGCACTGAAGCTTTCTTT
>17|many|TRBV5-4|TRBD2|TRBJ2-7
CASSLANFETSDYEQYF
TGTGCCAGCAGCTTGGCCAATTTTGAGACTAGCGACTACGAGCAGTACTTC
>15|many|TRBV2|TRBD2|TRBJ2-7
CASTDSLAGVGEQYF
TGTGCCAGCACCGACAGTCTAGCGGGAGTGGGCGAGCAGTACTTC